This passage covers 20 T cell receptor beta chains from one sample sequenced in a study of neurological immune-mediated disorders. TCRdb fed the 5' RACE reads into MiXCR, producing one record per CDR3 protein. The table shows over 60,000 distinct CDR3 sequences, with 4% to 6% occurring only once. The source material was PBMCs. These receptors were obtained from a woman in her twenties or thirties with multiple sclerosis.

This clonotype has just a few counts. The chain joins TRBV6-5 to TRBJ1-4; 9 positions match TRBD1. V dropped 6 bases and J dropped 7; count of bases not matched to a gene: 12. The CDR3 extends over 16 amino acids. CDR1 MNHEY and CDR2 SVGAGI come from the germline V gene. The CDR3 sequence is CASSLRPGQGGEKLFF. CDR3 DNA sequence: TGTGCCAGCAGCTTACGGCCGGGACAGGGAGGTGAAAAACTGTTTTTT.

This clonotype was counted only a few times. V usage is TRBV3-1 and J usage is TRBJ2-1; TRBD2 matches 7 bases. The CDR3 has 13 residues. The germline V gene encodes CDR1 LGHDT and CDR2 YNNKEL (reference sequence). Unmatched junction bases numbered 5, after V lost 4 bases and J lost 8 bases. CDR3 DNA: TGTGCCAGCAGCCGGGGGGGGTTAGATGAGCAGTTCTTC. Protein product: CASSRGGLDEQFF.

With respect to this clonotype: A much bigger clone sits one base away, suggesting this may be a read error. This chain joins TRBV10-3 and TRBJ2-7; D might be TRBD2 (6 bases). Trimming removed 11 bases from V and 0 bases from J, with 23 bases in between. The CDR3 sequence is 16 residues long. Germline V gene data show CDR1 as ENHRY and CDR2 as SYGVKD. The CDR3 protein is CAVTAVGAGISYEQYF. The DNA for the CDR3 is TGTGCCGTCACGGCGGTCGGCGCGGGGATCTCCTACGAGCAGTACTTC.

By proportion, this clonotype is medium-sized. The CDR3 reads CATPLAVQHF. The CDR3, as DNA: TGCGCCACGCCACTAGCGGTCCAGCATTTT. V usage is TRBV5-1 and J usage is TRBJ1-5; no clear D gene. CDR1 and CDR2 from the germline V gene are SGHRS and YFSETQ. This CDR3 spans 10 amino acids. Trimming took off 9 bases at V and 12 bases at J, with 13 bases between the two ends. Full variable domain (outside the CDR3, taken from reference TRBV5-1 and TRBJ1-5): KAGVTQTPRYLIKTRGQQVTLSCSPISGHRSVSWYQQTPGQGLQFLFEYFSETQRNKGNFPGRFSGRQFSNSRSEMNVSTLELGDSALYLCATPLAVQHFGDGTRLSIL.

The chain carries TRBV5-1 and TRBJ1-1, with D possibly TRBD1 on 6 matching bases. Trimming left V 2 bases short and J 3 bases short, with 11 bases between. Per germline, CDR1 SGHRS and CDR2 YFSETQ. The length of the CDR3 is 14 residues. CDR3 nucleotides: TGCGCCAGCAGCTTCCGGGACAAAGACACTGAAGCTTTCTTT. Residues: CASSFRDKDTEAFF.

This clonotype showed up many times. The CDR3 protein is CASSRFVGSRPNGYTF. In DNA, the CDR3 is TGTGCCAGCAGCCGTTTTGTGGGGTCCAGGCCCAATGGCTACACCTTC. The chain has TRBV12-3 or TRBV12-4 and TRBJ1-2; D gene uncertain. Trimming took off 6 bases at V and 6 bases at J, with 23 bases between the two ends. The CDR3 extends over 16 amino acids.

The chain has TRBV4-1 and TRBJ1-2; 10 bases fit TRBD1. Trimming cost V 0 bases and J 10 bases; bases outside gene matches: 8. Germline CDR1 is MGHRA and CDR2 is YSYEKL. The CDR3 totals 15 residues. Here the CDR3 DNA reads TGCGCCAGCAGCCAAGAGGGGGGGGACAGGGGATCCTACACCTTC. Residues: CASSQEGGDRGSYTF.

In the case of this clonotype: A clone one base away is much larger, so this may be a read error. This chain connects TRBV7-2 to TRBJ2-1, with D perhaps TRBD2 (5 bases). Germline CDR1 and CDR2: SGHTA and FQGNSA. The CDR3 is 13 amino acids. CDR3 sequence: CVSSSLDLDEQFF. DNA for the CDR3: TGTGTCAGCAGCTCCCTGGACTTGGATGAGCAGTTCTTC.

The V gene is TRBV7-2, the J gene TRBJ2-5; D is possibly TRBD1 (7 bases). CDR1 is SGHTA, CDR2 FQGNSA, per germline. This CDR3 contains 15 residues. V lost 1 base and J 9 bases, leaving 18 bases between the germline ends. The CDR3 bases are TGTGCCAGCAGCTTAGACTCAGTTCCCAGGGGGGCCCAGTACTTC. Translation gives CASSLDSVPRGAQYF.

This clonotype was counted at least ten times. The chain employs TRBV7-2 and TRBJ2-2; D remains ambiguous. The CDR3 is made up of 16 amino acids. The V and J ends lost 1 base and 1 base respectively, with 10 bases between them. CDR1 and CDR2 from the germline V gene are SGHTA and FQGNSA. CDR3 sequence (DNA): TGTGCCAGCAGCTTAGAGGGATATTTGAACACCGGGGAGCTGTTTTTT. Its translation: CASSLEGYLNTGELFF.

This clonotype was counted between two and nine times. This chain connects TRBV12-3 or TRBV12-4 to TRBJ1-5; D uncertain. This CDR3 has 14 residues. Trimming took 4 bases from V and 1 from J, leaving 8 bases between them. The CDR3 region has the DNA TGTGCCAGCAGTTCCCGGGAAAGCAATCAGCCCCAGCATTTT. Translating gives CASSSRESNQPQHF.

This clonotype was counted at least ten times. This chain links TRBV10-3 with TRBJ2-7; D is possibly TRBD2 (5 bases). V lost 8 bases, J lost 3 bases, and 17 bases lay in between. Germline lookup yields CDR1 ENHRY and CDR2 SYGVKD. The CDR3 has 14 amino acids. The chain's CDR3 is CAIGINVGGYEQYF. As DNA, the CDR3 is TGTGCCATCGGAATAAATGTCGGAGGCTACGAGCAGTACTTC.

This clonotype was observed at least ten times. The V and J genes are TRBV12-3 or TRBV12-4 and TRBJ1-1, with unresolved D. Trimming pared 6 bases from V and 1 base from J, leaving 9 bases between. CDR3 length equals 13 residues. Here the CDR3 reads CASRSRQNTEAFF. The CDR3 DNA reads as TGTGCCAGCAGATCAAGGCAGAACACTGAAGCTTTCTTT.

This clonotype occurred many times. The CDR3 DNA follows: TGTGCCAGCAGCGAAGGCGGGGGAGCTCAAGAGACCCAGTACTTC. It specifies CASSEGGGAQETQYF. The chain joins TRBV9 to TRBJ2-5; TRBD2 aligns across 7 bases. The CDR3 is 15 amino acids. Germline CDR1 is SGDLS and CDR2 is YYNGEE. J gave up 2 bases and V 3 bases, and 7 bases lay outside the gene matches.

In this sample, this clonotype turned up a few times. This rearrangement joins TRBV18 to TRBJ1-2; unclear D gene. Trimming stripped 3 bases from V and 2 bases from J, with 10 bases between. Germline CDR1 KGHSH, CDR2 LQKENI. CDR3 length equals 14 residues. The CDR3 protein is CASSPPGGNYGYTF. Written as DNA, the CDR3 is TGTGCCAGCTCACCCCCCGGCGGGAACTATGGCTACACCTTC.

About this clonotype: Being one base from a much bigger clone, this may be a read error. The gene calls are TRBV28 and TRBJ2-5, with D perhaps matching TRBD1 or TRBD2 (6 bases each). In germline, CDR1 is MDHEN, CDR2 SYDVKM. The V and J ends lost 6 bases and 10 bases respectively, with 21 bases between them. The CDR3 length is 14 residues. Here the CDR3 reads CASSQGGTNGDQYF. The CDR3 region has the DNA TGTGCCAGCAGCCAAGGGGGGACGAACGGGGACCAGTACTTC.

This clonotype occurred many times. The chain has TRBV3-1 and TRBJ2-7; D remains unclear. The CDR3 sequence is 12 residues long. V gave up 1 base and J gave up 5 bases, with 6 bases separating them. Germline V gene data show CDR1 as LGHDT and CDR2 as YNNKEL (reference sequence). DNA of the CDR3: TGTGCCAGCAGCCAAGTGATCAACGAGCAGTACTTC. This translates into CASSQVINEQYF.

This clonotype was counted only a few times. The CDR3 here is CASSQELGGISTDTQYF. CDR3 coding DNA: TGTGCCAGCAGCCAAGAACTAGGGGGAATAAGCACAGATACGCAGTATTTT. This sequence joins TRBV4-2 and TRBJ2-3; the D gene is possibly TRBD1 (6 bases). The CDR3 is 17 amino acids. Trimming stripped 0 bases from V and 0 bases from J, with 13 bases between. Germline V gene data show CDR1 as LGHNA and CDR2 as YNFKEQ.

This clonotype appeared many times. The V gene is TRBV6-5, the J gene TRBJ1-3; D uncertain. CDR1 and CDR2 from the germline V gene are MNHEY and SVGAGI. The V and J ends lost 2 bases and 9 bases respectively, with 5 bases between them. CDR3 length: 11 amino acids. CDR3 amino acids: CASSYGGTIYF. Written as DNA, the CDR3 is TGTGCCAGCAGTTACGGTGGCACCATATATTTT.

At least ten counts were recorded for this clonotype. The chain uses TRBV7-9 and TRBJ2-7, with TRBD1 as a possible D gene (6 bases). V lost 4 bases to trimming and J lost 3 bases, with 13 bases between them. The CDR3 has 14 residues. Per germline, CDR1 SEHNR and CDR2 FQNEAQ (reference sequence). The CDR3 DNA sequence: TGTGCCAGCAGCTCCGGCGTACAGGGCTACGAGCAGTACTTC. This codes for CASSSGVQGYEQYF.